The text below deals with one TCR beta chain. There is no known antigen for this receptor. It has no much larger one-base neighbor in the sample; base qualities were not kept. Using the deep immunoSEQ assay, multiplex PCR amplified TCR CDR3 regions from genomic DNA. Extracted genomic DNA from each cell subset was distributed evenly across all wells of several immunoSEQ 96-well plates, and each plate was treated as a replicate. For sorted subsets, each replicate PCR was loaded with approximately 190 ng genomic DNA, equivalent to 30,000 or so T cell genomes. Purified libraries were quantified with a Qubit 3.0 fluorometer, sized on a Bioanalyzer 2100, and re-quantified with the KAPA Library Quantification kit. A separate single-read 150-cycle Illumina NextSeq 550 flow cell was used to sequence each immunoSEQ 96-well plate. The authors processed their data as follows. Because the immunoSEQ output included only junctional sequences and no quality scores, the filtering could not be the same as the filtering used for full-length reads. Sequences were annotated with PyIR, a Python wrapper for IgBLAST v1.9, using IMGT germline references to assign V/J genes and CDR3. Any read was removed if the V/J assignment was weak (E-value above 1e-6), the CDR3 was missing, or the read contained stop codons, out-of-frame junctions, or ambiguous translated residues. V3J clonotypes were defined as sequences sharing an identical inferred V gene, J gene, and CDR3 amino acid sequence. Percentage overlap between repertoires was calculated by dividing the number of shared unique clonotypes by the size of the smaller repertoire. RTK rarefaction, the Chao1 estimator, and Recon v2.1 estimates of unobserved clonotypes were used to assess repertoire richness. Generation probabilities for all TCRbeta clonotypes obtained by the gDNA method from a few donors were computed using OLGA. TCRdb retrieved this table from immuneACCESS and kept in-frame rearrangements only. Not all clones are present; in checked studies, unresolved V genes account for under half, and no reason is known for the remainder. V, J and clone size are those of that table, while D and trimming were read from the DNA. In all, the sample holds 2 million to 3 million clones, and just over 90% of those were seen once. The leading ten clones occupy roughly 0.13% of the sample.

The entry originates in a study of shared clonotypes between healthy human individuals (dated by TCRdb to the early 2020s). Concerning the study at large: The cohort comprised a couple of women and a few men aged 18 to 49 years. For each donor, CD4 naive and CD4 memory were each run on three plates, CD8 naive on two plates, and CD8 memory on one plate. To estimate repertoire size and how much clonotype sharing occurs between individuals, the study deeply sequenced the blood TCR repertoires of about five healthy adults. Libraries were prepared and TCR repertoires were sequenced by different laboratories using diverse techniques, in order to increase sequencing depth and limit assay-specific biases. Per donor, leukapheresis produced somewhere between about 0.94 and 8.9 billion PBMCs. The study at large found these results: Naive subsets generally had larger estimated clonotype richness than memory subsets. Compared with non-shared clonotypes, the clonotypes found in all four sorted-subset donors had higher generation probabilities. The small number of donors limited the genetic and exposure-history diversity represented. Sharing across several donors was observed for approximately 5% of naive CD4, over 3% of naive CD8, around 2.5% of memory CD4, and approximately 0.41% of memory CD8 clonotypes. Even with the large sequencing depth, rarefaction of the sorted-subset datasets indicated that sequencing was incomplete. Pairwise subsampling indicated that sequencing depth was expected to affect the degree of clonotype sharing among donors. Sampling was restricted to blood, and TCR repertoires in tissues likely differ from the TCR repertoires found in blood.

The donors were healthy, HIV-negative adults who had no recently reported acute infections or vaccinations. Only Caucasian adults living in Nashville, Tennessee, USA were represented among the donors. CD4+ T cells were enriched through magnetic negative selection, after which naive cells were positively selected on CD45RA and the remaining negative fraction served as the memory subset. Blood was obtained by leukapheresis, after which PBMCs were separated by Ficoll-Histopaque density gradient centrifugation and cryopreserved in liquid nitrogen vapor phase. Analytical flow cytometry was used to check the purity and quantity of each magnetically sorted T cell population. Each sorted fraction had its genomic DNA isolated and then quantified by UV absorbance on a Nanodrop 2000c. The germline V gene yields KGHSH for CDR1 and LQKENI for CDR2. The CDR3 goes from the cysteine to the phenylalanine over 14 residues. Kept here is only the CDR3 DNA, which spans 42 bases and is read in frame from base 1. The V end loses 5 bases and the J end loses 1 base, and a stretch of 9 bases separates them.

The origin of this receptor is a young man in good health. This chain joins TRBV18 to TRBJ1-3; TRBD1 could be the D gene, as 5 bases match. Sequenced sample: naive CD4+ T cells sorted from blood. The cell subset or site tag for this specimen amounts to: CD45RA+ positively selected. Read as DNA, the sequence is TGTGCCAGCTCAGACAGTTTATCTGGAAACACCATATATTTT. Translated, this gives CASSDSLSGNTIYF.